The clone carrying this TCR beta chain showed up just a few times. The sample is drawn from a study of immune evolution from preneoplasia to lung adenocarcinoma. Germline CDR1 reads MNHEY; CDR2 reads SVGAGI. The CDR3 runs 12 residues. The V gene lost 7 bases and the J gene lost 6 bases, with 12 bases spanning the gap. Only in-frame clones appear in the TCRdb table, and some are missing; sequencing was by immunoSEQ multiplex PCR. This sample has about 10,000 clones, with 75% to 80% found just once. What was sequenced was FFPE minimally invasive lung adenocarcinoma tissue. V usage is TRBV6-5 and J usage is TRBJ1-2; D uncertain. The source of this sequence is a person between 65 and 79 years old with lung adenocarcinoma. CDR3 bases: TGTGCCAGCACCTCGAGACGGAATGGCTACACCTTC. Translated, it gives CASTSRRNGYTF.